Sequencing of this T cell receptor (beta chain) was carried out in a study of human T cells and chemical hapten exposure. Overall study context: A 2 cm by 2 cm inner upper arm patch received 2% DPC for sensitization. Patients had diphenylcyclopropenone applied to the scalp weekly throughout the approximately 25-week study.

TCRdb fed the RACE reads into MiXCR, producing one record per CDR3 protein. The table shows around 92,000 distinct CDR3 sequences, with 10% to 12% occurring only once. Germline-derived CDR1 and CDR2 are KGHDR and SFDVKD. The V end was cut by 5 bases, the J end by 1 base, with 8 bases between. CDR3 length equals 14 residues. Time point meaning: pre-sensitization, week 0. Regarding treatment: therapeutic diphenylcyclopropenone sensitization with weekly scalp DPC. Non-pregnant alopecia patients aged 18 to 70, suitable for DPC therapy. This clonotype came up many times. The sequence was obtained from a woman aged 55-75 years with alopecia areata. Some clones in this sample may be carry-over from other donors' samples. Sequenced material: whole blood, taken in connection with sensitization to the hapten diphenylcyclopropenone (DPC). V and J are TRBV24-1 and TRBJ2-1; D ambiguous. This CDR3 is CATSASESYNEQFF. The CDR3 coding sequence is TGTGCCACCAGTGCTAGTGAATCCTACAATGAGCAGTTCTTC.